The clone carrying this T cell receptor (delta chain) was detected many times. The protein in TCRdb stems from a much larger clone and differs at residue 15 from this DNA's translation, likely a read error; here the protein is translated from the DNA. The sample originates from a study of γδ T cells in repeated Plasmodium falciparum infection. Whole-study context: Malaria-naive adults were infected with P. falciparum NF54 four times over around 600 days. Each infection was followed by sampling at 21 days, plus baseline and some pre-infection draws.

Flow sorting of PBMC yielded separate Vgamma9/Vdelta2+ and Vdelta2-negative gammadelta T cell populations for bulk repertoire analysis. The CDR3 spans 16 residues. Germline V gives CDR1 GEAIGNYY, CDR2 EKD. TCRdb re-called the multiplex PCR reads via CATT. This sample has roughly 93,000 delta-chain clones, with roughly 1.4% found just once. This clonotype was obtained from a pool of human donors (malaria-infected and uninfected, not separated). The V and J genes are TRDV2 and TRDJ1; D is perhaps TRDD3 (6 bases). Input material: gamma-delta T cells from blood. CDR3 nucleotide sequence: TGTGCCTGTGACACCGTGGGGGCCTCGTACACCGATAAACTCACCTTT. Amino acid sequence: CACDTVGASYTDKLTF.